This is a list of T cell receptor beta chains from one sample in a study of cytomegalovirus exposure and HLA in healthy donors. Assay used: immunoSEQ multiplex PCR; TCRdb lists only in-frame clones, some missing. The sample lists 120,000 or so clones, around 72% occurring once. The sequenced material came from PBMCs. The receptors were sampled from a man aged 30 to 39 in good health and CMV-seronegative. Each CDR3 is given without its conserved first and last residue.

j_call v_call cdr3_aa
TRBJ2-7 TRBV4-2 ASSHGGASYEQY
TRBJ2-2 TRBV5-1 ASSLRIWQGNTGELF
TRBJ2-6 TRBV7-8 ASSLSGIGANVLT
TRBJ2-7 TRBV5-1 ASSLETSNKQY
TRBJ2-7 TRBV28 ASTRTGRYEQY
TRBJ1-5 TRBV7-2 ASSLGPHGEPQH
TRBJ2-3 TRBV2 ASRVSVRTSGGKTDTQY
TRBJ1-6 TRBV30 AWSVGGNLH
TRBJ2-1 TRBV27 ASSLYGPTENEQF
TRBJ2-5 TRBV5-1 ASSLGLAGRQQETQY
TRBJ1-1 TRBV19 ASSFGPGGTEAF
TRBJ2-3 TRBV6-1 ASSEGRGTPTDTQY
TRBJ2-7 TRBV21-1 ASSKALSGPLLVY
TRBJ2-7 TRBV6-1 ASSGPSGGAYEQY
TRBJ1-2 TRBV5-1 ASSLDRSYYGYT
TRBJ2-3 TRBV11-2 ASSPWRGAISDTQY
. TRBV9 ASSPRTGPYEQY
TRBJ2-2 TRBV7-9 ASSFRLGTGELF
TRBJ1-1 TRBV4-3 ASSQDSGSGTEAF
TRBJ2-3 TRBV4-3 ASSQAGAQY
TRBJ2-7 TRBV5-1 ASSLAGEPYEQY
TRBJ2-7 TRBV5-4 ASRPQDTYEQY
TRBJ1-1 TRBV19 ASSIVALGNTEAF
TRBJ1-2 TRBV5-1 ASSLYRPGDYGYT
TRBJ2-7 TRBV27 ASSLRDRGFSYEQY
TRBJ2-5 TRBV5-8 ASSADRRETQY
TRBJ1-6 TRBV7-9 SSSLALGQGHNSPLH
TRBJ1-1 TRBV7-9 ASSLGIGGKAF
TRBJ1-2 TRBV28 ASISQGGFSYGYT
TRBJ2-2 TRBV9 ASSVGSGTGELF
TRBJ2-1 TRBV9 ASSAGGGGGAAEQF
TRBJ2-7 TRBV25-1 ASSAPPQGPVYEQY
TRBJ2-7 TRBV7-9 ASSSDSSYEQY
TRBJ1-1 TRBV27 ASSLEQGITEAF
TRBJ2-3 TRBV27 ASSSGLAGLSRTDTQY
TRBJ2-3 TRBV30 ACRGLAGGTDTQY
TRBJ2-1 TRBV2 ASSEQGVYNEQF
TRBJ1-3 TRBV5-4 ASSPRGTAGNTIY
TRBJ2-5 TRBV5-1 ASSLRREIETQY
TRBJ1-5 TRBV2 ASSKVRGSNQPQH